The clone carrying this TCR beta chain showed up many times. This record comes from a study of tumor-infiltrating lymphocytes in primary liver carcinoma. Study in general: Stage T1-T3 N0M0 tumors measured about 4 to 11 cm at most.

The authors took blood RNA from unsorted whole blood and also extracted germline DNA. It was before surgery that roughly 3.9 milliliters of peripheral blood were collected. Total RNA amounting to roughly 0.5 ug was the source from which TCR beta cDNA was made with a constant-region primer. For TCR beta, libraries were produced by three nested multiplex PCR rounds using slightly modified ARM-PCR. TCRdb used MiXCR to reprocess the multiplex PCR reads, holding one entry per CDR3 protein. The sample shows fewer than 350,000 distinct CDR3 sequences, less than 65% of them seen only once. The source material was peripheral blood. This clonotype was sampled from a middle-aged man with primary liver carcinoma and hepatitis B virus infection.

This CDR3 is CASTKIGTSINEQFF. The CDR3 DNA sequence: TGTGCCAGCACCAAAATCGGGACTAGCATCAATGAGCAGTTCTTC. The rearrangement links TRBV6-5 to TRBJ2-1; the match to TRBD2 covers 9 bases. V dropped 7 bases and J dropped 6; count of bases not matched to a gene: 10. In germline, CDR1 is MNHEY, CDR2 SVGAGI. The CDR3 totals 15 residues.